Below, 21 T cell receptor beta chains from the same sample are listed, as sequenced in a study of chemoradiotherapy in HPV16-positive cancers. Sequenced by immunoSEQ multiplex PCR; TCRdb stores in-frame clones only, minus some. Seen here are about 4,800 clones, around 86% observed once, and the top ten hold roughly 4%. The starting material was tumor tissue, obtained from a patient who underwent chemoradiotherapy. The source is a human donor with HPV-associated anogenital cancer.

This chain connects TRBV30 to TRBJ1-1, with 9 bases matching TRBD1. The CDR3 is made up of 12 amino acids. CDR1 is GTSNPN, CDR2 SVGIG, per germline (reference sequence). The trim removed 2 bases at V and 11 bases at J, leaving 6 bases unmatched. The CDR3: CAWSPGQGNAFF. The CDR3 DNA follows: TGTGCCTGGAGTCCAGGACAGGGGAACGCTTTCTTT.

The count of this clone is one. V usage is TRBV29-1 and J usage is TRBJ2-3; D might be TRBD2 (6 bases). V lost 4 bases and J 0 bases, leaving 8 bases between the germline ends. This CDR3 comprises 13 residues. CDR1 and CDR2 from the germline V gene are SQVTM and ANQGSEA. This CDR3 is CSVVGGSTDTQYF. The CDR3 nucleotides read TGCAGCGTTGTTGGGGGGAGCACAGATACGCAGTATTTT.

In its sample, this clone was seen a few times. This rearrangement joins TRBV10-3 to TRBJ2-5, with D possibly matching TRBD2 (7 bases). The CDR3 sequence is 15 residues long. Per the germline V gene, CDR1 is ENHRY and CDR2 is SYGVKD. V shed 0 bases and J shed 1 base, with 9 bases lying between them. CDR3 nucleotides: TGTGCCATCAGTGAGTCCGGGGGGCGCCAAGAGACCCAGTACTTC. Amino acid sequence: CAISESGGRQETQYF.

The V gene is TRBV30, the J gene TRBJ2-4, with D unclear. Germline V gene lookup returns CDR1 GTSNPN and CDR2 SVGIG (reference sequence). V was pared by 3 bases and J by 6 bases, with 9 bases between. This CDR3 region has 12 residues. The CDR3 is CAWRNRRNIQYF. The CDR3, as DNA: TGTGCCTGGAGAAACCGACGAAACATTCAGTACTTC.

V is TRBV28 and J is TRBJ1-1; D uncertain. V was clipped by 5 bases and J by 10 bases, with 11 bases between them. CDR3 length: 11 amino acids. Looked up from germline, CDR1 is MDHEN and CDR2 is SYDVKM. CDR3 in DNA: TGTGCCAGCAGTCTGGGTCTAGTAGCTTTCTTT. Amino acids: CASSLGLVAFF.

The CDR3, as DNA: TGTGCCAGCAGACATAGGGGCGGAGCGGGAGTGAGGAGCACAGATACGCAGTATTTT. This codes for CASRHRGGAGVRSTDTQYF. The V gene is TRBV11-2, the J gene TRBJ2-3; 8 bases match TRBD2. Germline V gives CDR1 SGHAT, CDR2 FQNNGV. The V and J ends lost 6 bases and 0 bases, in that order; junction bases with no gene match: 17. The CDR3 runs 19 residues.

The chain joins TRBV4-3 to TRBJ1-2, with 10 bases lining up with TRBD1. The V gene's germline CDR1 is LGHNA and CDR2 YSLEER. The CDR3 spans 16 residues. V shed 0 bases and J 4 bases; nucleotides not matched to a gene: 5. The DNA of the CDR3 is TGCGCCAGCAGCCAAGATGGGACAGGGGTGGGCTATGGCTACACCTTC. Translation: CASSQDGTGVGYGYTF.

The rearrangement joins TRBV11-2 to TRBJ1-1; D not resolved. V lost 0 bases, J lost 11 bases, and 10 bases lay in between. In germline, CDR1 is SGHAT, CDR2 FQNNGV. This CDR3 has 12 residues. The CDR3 region is CASSLDRGSAFF. CDR3 bases: TGTGCCAGCAGCTTAGATCGAGGGAGCGCTTTCTTT.

This chain uses TRBV5-1 with TRBJ2-7, with D possibly matching TRBD1 (6 bases). The V end lost 2 bases, the J end lost 3 bases, and 18 bases lay between the germline ends. This CDR3 is 16 amino acids long. Germline lookup yields CDR1 SGHRS and CDR2 YFSETQ. CDR3 in amino acids: CASSFPQDSLNYEQYF. The CDR3 coding sequence is TGCGCCAGCAGCTTCCCACAGGACAGCCTTAACTACGAGCAGTACTTC.

The chain has TRBV5-5 and TRBJ2-2, with TRBD1 matching over 8 bases. This CDR3 spans 14 amino acids. Germline assignment: CDR1 SGHKS and CDR2 YYEKEE (reference sequence). The V gene end was trimmed by 0 bases and the J gene end by 6 bases; junction bases not matched to a gene: 1. Here the CDR3 DNA reads TGTGCCAGCAGCTTGGACAGGGGGGCCGGGGAGCTGTTTTTT. It encodes CASSLDRGAGELFF.

The chain joins TRBV6-5 to TRBJ2-5, with 8 bases identical to TRBD2. Germline V CDR1 and CDR2: MNHEY, SVGAGI. The ends lost 6 bases at V and 5 bases at J; junction bases unmatched: 11. The CDR3 runs to 15 residues. This CDR3 is CASSPTAGVGETQYF. The CDR3 region has the DNA TGTGCCAGCAGCCCAACAGCGGGGGTGGGGGAGACCCAGTACTTC.

The J gene is TRBJ2-2, the V gene TRBV7-9; TRBD1 might be the D (5 bases). Deletions cut 5 bases from V and 4 bases from J, with 11 bases between. The CDR3 runs 14 residues. Looked up from germline, CDR1 is SEHNR and CDR2 is FQNEAQ (reference sequence). CDR3 DNA: TGTGCCAGCAGCCCTCAGGGAACCACCGGGGAGCTGTTTTTT. Its translation is CASSPQGTTGELFF.

The sample holds a few counts of this clone. J is TRBJ2-7 and V is TRBV19; 8 bases are shared with TRBD2. The CDR3 spans 13 residues. Germline V gene sequence: CDR1 LNHDA, CDR2 SQIVND (reference sequence). The trim removed 8 bases at V and 6 bases at J, leaving 9 bases unmatched. Here the CDR3 reads CASWTSTRGEQYF. CDR3 DNA sequence: TGTGCCAGTTGGACTAGCACAAGGGGCGAGCAGTACTTC.

This rearrangement joins TRBV2 to TRBJ1-4; 7 bases match TRBD1. This CDR3 has 15 residues. Germline trimming cut 6 bases from V and 5 bases from J; bases unmatched to any gene: 9. Germline assignment: CDR1 SNHLY and CDR2 FYNNEI. In nucleotides, the CDR3 is TGTGCCAGCAGCCTTTACAGGGGCACCAATGAAAAACTGTTTTTT. Translation gives CASSLYRGTNEKLFF.

The chain employs TRBV6-6 and TRBJ1-5, with 7 positions matching TRBD1. Germline CDR1 reads MNHNY; CDR2 reads SVGAGI (reference sequence). V was clipped by 6 bases and J by 6 bases; unmatched bases: 8. This CDR3 contains 14 residues. The CDR3 is CASSMTGLGQPQHF. CDR3 nucleotide sequence: TGTGCCAGCAGCATGACAGGGCTAGGTCAGCCCCAGCATTTT.

This sequence joins TRBV5-6 and TRBJ2-7, with D possibly called TRBD1 or TRBD2 (6 bases each). This CDR3 has 15 amino acids. V lost 4 bases to trimming and J lost 2 bases, with 16 bases between them. Germline V gene lookup returns CDR1 SGHDT and CDR2 YYEEEE. CDR3 in amino acids: CASSRWGASPYEQYF. CDR3 bases: TGTGCCAGCAGCCGTTGGGGGGCGAGCCCCTACGAGCAGTACTTC.

The rearrangement links TRBV7-2 to TRBJ2-3, with 8 nucleotides matching TRBD2. This CDR3 is built from 15 residues. Germline CDR1 SGHTA, CDR2 FQGNSA. The V gene end was trimmed by 5 bases and the J gene end by 4 bases; junction bases not matched to a gene: 8. This CDR3 is CASSPRPGGADTQYF. CDR3 DNA sequence: TGTGCCAGCAGCCCCCGGCCGGGGGGGGCAGATACGCAGTATTTT.

This clone appeared a single time. The chain couples TRBV28 to TRBJ1-2, with 9 bases identical to TRBD1. Germline CDR1 MDHEN, CDR2 SYDVKM. The CDR3 is made up of 15 amino acids. The trim removed 6 bases at V and 5 bases at J, leaving 10 bases unmatched. The CDR3 DNA is TGTGCCAGCAGACCCCTACAGGGGGCCCTATATGGCTACACCTTC. Its protein is CASRPLQGALYGYTF.

The CDR3 region has the DNA TGTGCCAGCAAAGAGGGGGAGAACACTGAAGCTTTCTTT. Translation: CASKEGENTEAFF. This sequence joins TRBV6-4 and TRBJ1-1; maybe TRBD1 (6 bases). V lost 7 bases and J lost 1, with 10 bases in between. Germline loops: CDR1 MRHNA, CDR2 SNTAGT. The CDR3 spans 13 residues.

The chain links TRBV27 to TRBJ2-5, with 9 bases aligning to TRBD1. The CDR3 runs 14 residues. With 5 bases clipped from V and 7 bases from J, the junction kept 8 bases outside the gene matches. The germline V gene encodes CDR1 MNHEY and CDR2 SMNVEV (reference sequence). This chain's CDR3 is CASSRDRVHRTQYF. DNA for the CDR3: TGTGCCAGCAGTCGGGACAGGGTTCATCGGACCCAGTACTTC.

J is TRBJ1-5 and V is TRBV19, with 8 positions matching TRBD1. The junction had 10 bases not matched to a gene; V was cut back by 6 bases and J by 6 bases. The CDR3 spans 15 residues. From germline, CDR1 is LNHDA and CDR2 SQIVND (reference sequence). DNA of the CDR3: TGTGCCAGTAGAACGACAGGGGCGGAGGGTCAGCCCCAGCATTTT. Its protein product is CASRTTGAEGQPQHF.